Each of the 20 T cell receptor beta chains below was sequenced from the same sample in a study of OX40 agonist ivuxolimab in advanced cancers. Generated by immunoSEQ multiplex PCR, the TCRdb table keeps only in-frame clones and is missing some. The sample has under 20,000 clones; more than 65% are singletons. The sequenced sample was CD4+ or CD8+ T cells sorted from blood, obtained in a trial of the OX40 agonist ivuxolimab. These receptors were obtained from an adult with an advanced solid tumor such as melanoma, head and neck, liver or kidney cancer.

This chain links TRBV18 with TRBJ2-7; 7 bases are shared with TRBD2. CDR3 length: 14 residues. The V gene's germline CDR1 is KGHSH and CDR2 LQKENI. Trimming at V came to 5 bases and at J to 2 bases, leaving 6 bases not matched to a gene. The CDR3: CASSSSSGTYEQYF. The DNA for the CDR3 is TGTGCCAGCTCATCCTCTAGCGGAACCTACGAGCAGTACTTC.

The chain couples TRBV4-2 to TRBJ1-3; D remains ambiguous. Germline CDR1 and CDR2: LGHNA and YNFKEQ. This CDR3 region has 13 residues. Trimming pared 0 bases from V and 4 bases from J, leaving 4 bases between. The CDR3 coding sequence is TGTGCCAGCAGCCAAGAGTCCGGAAACACCATATATTTT. It is translated as CASSQESGNTIYF.

The J gene is TRBJ1-1, the V gene TRBV6-1; possibly TRBD1 for D (5 bases). The CDR3 covers 15 residues. CDR1 MNHNS and CDR2 SASEGT come from the germline V gene. V gave up 10 bases and J gave up 5 bases, with 23 bases separating them. The CDR3 coding sequence is TGTGCCACCAGAGGGACCTTCTCCCGGGGGACTGAAGCTTTCTTT. Translating it yields CATRGTFSRGTEAFF.

This chain links TRBV18 with TRBJ2-3; 10 positions match TRBD1. Germline V lookup: CDR1 KGHSH, CDR2 LQKENI. This CDR3 contains 14 residues. V lost 6 bases, J lost 4 bases, and 4 bases stayed unmatched. In DNA, the CDR3 is TGTGCCAGCTCGCGCGGACAGGGGGCAGATACGCAGTATTTT. Its translation: CASSRGQGADTQYF.

The chain is built from TRBV4-3 and TRBJ2-2; D is possibly TRBD1 (7 bases). Germline values: CDR1 LGHNA, CDR2 YSLEER. This CDR3 contains 16 residues. The V gene lost 1 base and the J gene lost 7 bases, with 16 bases spanning the gap. The CDR3 reads CASSQGQGGAIGELFF. DNA of the CDR3: TGCGCCAGCAGCCAAGGCCAGGGGGGCGCGATCGGGGAGCTGTTTTTT.

This chain joins TRBV11-2 and TRBJ2-5; possibly TRBD1 or TRBD2 for D (5 bases each). With the DNA end fitting TRBJ2-7 better, the J assignment may be wrong. This CDR3 contains 14 residues. Germline V gene data show CDR1 as SGHAT and CDR2 as FQNNGV. CDR3 region: CASSLESGAGEQYF. CDR3 DNA sequence: TGTGCCAGCAGCTTAGAGTCCGGGGCTGGCGAGCAGTACTTC.

Here the CDR3 DNA reads TGTGCCAGCAGCCAAGTCTCAGCGAACGAGCAGTACTTC. Translating it yields CASSQVSANEQYF. The chain carries TRBV14 and TRBJ2-7, with D unresolved. The CDR3 runs 13 residues. With 1 base removed from V and 5 bases from J, the gap between germline ends came to 9 bases. Germline CDR1 reads SGHDN; CDR2 reads FVKESK.

The table lists this clone with a count of one. The chain recombines TRBV28 with TRBJ2-7; D unresolved. The CDR3 contains 14 residues. Trimming shortened V by 8 bases and J by 0 bases, and 14 bases separated the two germline ends. Germline V gene data show CDR1 as MDHEN and CDR2 as SYDVKM. This CDR3 is CASVGLPYSYEQYF. The CDR3 coding sequence is TGTGCCAGCGTAGGGCTTCCTTACTCCTACGAGCAGTACTTC.

This clone was seen a few times. The V and J genes are TRBV27 and TRBJ2-7, with a weak D call TRBD1 (6 bases). From germline, CDR1 is MNHEY and CDR2 SMNVEV (reference sequence). The CDR3 is 13 amino acids. Trimming stripped 6 bases from V and 3 bases from J, with 12 bases between. The CDR3 DNA reads TGTGCCAGCAGCAATACAGGGTACTACGAGCAGTACTTC. It is translated as CASSNTGYYEQYF.

The rearrangement joins TRBV7-2 to TRBJ1-6, with TRBD1 matching 8 bases. CDR1 and CDR2 (germline): SGHTA, FQGNSA. The CDR3 is 18 amino acids. The junction had 16 bases not matched to a gene; V was cut back by 5 bases and J by 7 bases. As DNA, the CDR3 is TGTGCCAGCAGCCCGCGGACAGGGATTACCACGGAAAATTCACCCCTCCACTTT. Translation: CASSPRTGITTENSPLHF.

The chain uses TRBV7-4 and TRBJ1-5; a weak D match, TRBD1 (6 bases). Germline V gene lookup returns CDR1 SGHVT and CDR2 SQSDAQ. The CDR3 totals 17 residues. The germline V and J ends were trimmed by 1 base and 3 bases, with 16 bases remaining between them. The CDR3 spells CASSLDRAGVLNQPQHF. The CDR3 DNA follows: TGTGCCAGCAGCTTAGACCGGGCAGGGGTGCTCAATCAGCCCCAGCATTTT.

In this sample, this clone turned up once. The V and J genes are TRBV19 and TRBJ2-2; TRBD2 agrees at 7 bases. This CDR3 is built from 15 residues. Looked up from germline, CDR1 is LNHDA and CDR2 is SQIVND (reference sequence). V shed 5 bases and J 5 bases; nucleotides not matched to a gene: 8. The CDR3 DNA is TGTGCCAGTAGTCCCCCGGGGGGAGTTACCGGGGAGCTGTTTTTT. Translating gives CASSPPGGVTGELFF.

The chain recombines TRBV7-9 with TRBJ2-3; D not resolved. There are 14 residues in the CDR3. Germline loops: CDR1 SEHNR, CDR2 FQNEAQ (reference sequence). The V end lost 4 bases, the J end lost 1 base, and 9 bases lay between the germline ends. The CDR3 DNA sequence: TGTGCCAGCAGCTCTAGTGGGGGCACAGATACGCAGTATTTT. This translates into CASSSSGGTDTQYF.

CDR3: CASSREFGSSGANVLTF. The CDR3 bases are TGCGCCAGCAGCAGGGAGTTCGGCAGCTCTGGGGCCAACGTCCTGACTTTC. The chain is built from TRBV4-3 and TRBJ2-6, with a weak D call TRBD2 (5 bases). In germline, CDR1 is LGHNA, CDR2 YSLEER. CDR3 size: 17 residues. V was trimmed by 5 bases and J by 0 bases, leaving 14 bases between them.

Here the CDR3 DNA reads TGTGCCAGCAGCGTAAGGGACAGGGCTGGAAACACCATATATTTT. Translated, it gives CASSVRDRAGNTIYF. This chain uses TRBV9 with TRBJ1-3; 9 bases are shared with TRBD1. CDR1 and CDR2 from the germline V gene are SGDLS and YYNGEE. The CDR3 has 15 residues. V shed 1 base, J shed 2 bases, and the junction held 1 base outside the gene matches.

This chain connects TRBV7-2 to TRBJ1-3, with 7 nucleotides matching TRBD1. The CDR3 extends over 13 amino acids. Germline CDR1 and CDR2: SGHTA and FQGNSA. The V gene end was trimmed by 5 bases and the J gene end by 9 bases; junction bases not matched to a gene: 7. The CDR3 here is CASSPGQWGTIYF. CDR3 DNA: TGTGCCAGCAGCCCGGGACAGTGGGGCACCATATATTTT. The full variable domain, in which reference TRBV7-2 and TRBJ1-3 provide the parts outside the CDR3, is GAGVSQSPSNKVTEKGKDVELRCDPISGHTALYWYRQSLGQGLEFLIYFQGNSAPDKSGLPSDRFSAERTGGSVSTLTIQRTQQEDSAVYLCASSPGQWGTIYFGEGSWLTVV.

About this clone itself: Mismatch with germline at one junction end may stem from a read error. The J gene is TRBJ2-6, the V gene TRBV5-1; TRBD1 is a possible D gene (6 bases). Germline values: CDR1 SGHRS, CDR2 YFSETQ. CDR3 length equals 16 residues. CDR3 amino acids: CASSPGQSSGVNVLTF. For the CDR3, the DNA is TGCGCCAGCAGCCCCGGACAGAGCTCTGGGGTCAACGTCCTGACTTTC.

The chain combines TRBV1 with TRBJ2-1; the D call TRBD1 from the table was never checked on the DNA. TRBV1 is a documented pseudogene. CDR3 length equals 13 residues. Here the CDR3 reads CTSSQERRGHTFF. For the CDR3, the DNA is TGCACCAGCAGCCAAGAAAGGAGAGGACACACGTTCTTC.

The chain joins TRBV5-1 to TRBJ2-5, with 12 positions matching TRBD2. With 4 bases clipped from V and 4 bases from J, the junction kept 2 bases outside the gene matches. CDR1 is SGHRS and CDR2 is YFSETQ in the germline V gene. CDR3 length: 14 residues. CDR3 loop: CASSTGLAGETQYF. The CDR3 region has the DNA TGCGCCAGCAGCACGGGACTAGCGGGAGAGACCCAGTACTTC.

Only a few counts were recorded for this clone. The chain joins TRBV7-9 to TRBJ2-5; D might be TRBD2 (5 bases). This CDR3 region has 14 residues. Trimming cost V 4 bases and J 0 bases, with 9 bases left between them. Germline V CDR1 and CDR2: SEHNR, FQNEAQ (reference sequence). The CDR3 loop reads CASSSGLNQETQYF. The CDR3 DNA follows: TGTGCCAGCAGCTCTGGACTGAACCAAGAGACCCAGTACTTC. The full variable domain, rest sourced from reference TRBV7-9 and TRBJ2-5, is DTGVSQNPRHKITKRGQNVTFRCDPISEHNRLYWYRQTLGQGPEFLTYFQNEAQLEKSRLLSDRFSAERPKGSFSTLEIQRTEQGDSAMYLCASSSGLNQETQYFGPGTRLLVL.